This T cell receptor beta chain was obtained from a study of T-cell memory formation after mild COVID-19. This clonotype was counted a few times. Germline loops: CDR1 SGHTA, CDR2 FQGNSA. V lost 5 bases and J lost 6, with 12 bases in between. This CDR3 comprises 13 residues. After 5'RACE with constant-segment primers, TCR alpha and TCR beta cDNA libraries carrying sample barcodes and UMIs were obtained. In TCRdb, the 5' RACE reads were re-called with MiXCR into one record per CDR3 protein. The repertoire includes some 180,000 distinct CDR3 sequences, approximately 17% of them detected once, and roughly 4.3% sits in the top ten.

Sequencing was done on a sample of PBMCs or a T cell subset sorted from them (not recorded which). The chain employs TRBV7-2 and TRBJ2-3; D is undetermined. This TCR came from a man aged 18 to 30 who had mild COVID-19 (a few samples of this study predate the infection). Cell type and time point are not known. CDR3 sequence (DNA): TGTGCCAGCAGCCTCGGTCGTCGCGATACGCAGTATTTT. Its protein product is CASSLGRRDTQYF.